This TCR beta chain appears in the sequencing data of a study of cytomegalovirus exposure and HLA in healthy donors. The PCR used 60 Vbeta and 13 Jbeta primers. The protocol was immunoSEQ multiplex PCR, while the TCRdb copy is restricted to in-frame clones and leaves out a portion. In the table there are about 82,000 clones, roughly 9.1% of which are singletons. This clone was detected only a few times. The sequence was obtained from a man in his 60s in good health and CMV-seropositive. Input material: PBMCs.

CDR3 in DNA: TGTGCCAGCAGCGTTACAGGGGCCAGTGGGGAGCTGTTTTTT. It specifies CASSVTGASGELFF. This rearrangement joins TRBV9 to TRBJ2-2, with 7 bases matching TRBD1. J lost 8 bases, V lost 2 bases, and 6 bases had no gene match. The length of the CDR3 is 14 residues. The germline CDR1 and CDR2 sequences are SGDLS and YYNGEE.